Shown below are 15 T cell receptor beta chains from a single sample sequenced in a study of blood T cell repertoires in COVID-19. Method: immunoSEQ multiplex PCR; TCRdb's copy keeps in-frame clones and lacks some. This sample has 200,000 to 250,000 clones, with 80% to 90% found just once. Sequencing was performed on peripheral blood. The receptors stem from a man under 40 with COVID-19, enrolled during active disease.

The rearrangement links TRBV4-1 to TRBJ2-2; TRBD1 aligns across 8 bases. V gave up 4 bases and J gave up 6 bases; unmatched junction bases: 4. The germline CDR1 and CDR2 sequences are MGHRA and YSYEKL. This CDR3 is built from 14 residues. CDR3 protein: CASSRTGTPGELFF. The CDR3 DNA reads TGCGCCAGCAGCCGGACAGGGACCCCCGGGGAGCTGTTTTTT.

This chain joins TRBV7-8 and TRBJ2-1; possibly TRBD1 for D (5 bases). Germline CDR1 SGHVS, CDR2 FQNEAQ. The CDR3 extends over 15 amino acids. The ends were cut back, 3 bases at V and 6 bases at J, with 15 bases in the middle. In DNA form, the CDR3 reads TGTGCCAGCAGCTTCGTAGGGGCTTCGGGCAATGAGCAGTTCTTC. Translating it yields CASSFVGASGNEQFF.

The V and J genes are TRBV7-9 and TRBJ2-1, with 14 bases fitting TRBD2. The germline CDR1 and CDR2 sequences are SEHNR and FQNEAQ (reference sequence). This CDR3 region has 17 residues. After removal of 5 bases from V and 5 bases from J, the junction contained 8 bases not matched to a gene. The CDR3 sequence: CASSRPGTSGSNNEQFF. The CDR3 DNA sequence: TGTGCCAGCAGCCGGCCGGGGACTAGCGGGAGCAACAATGAGCAGTTCTTC.

The chain links TRBV28 to TRBJ1-2; D unclear. This CDR3 has 16 amino acids. V was clipped by 6 bases and J by 10 bases, with 27 bases between them. Germline loops: CDR1 MDHEN, CDR2 SYDVKM. The CDR3 is CASSPATLTTSTYYTF. The CDR3 DNA is TGTGCCAGCAGCCCAGCCACCCTTACCACTAGCACATACTACACCTTC.

CDR3 protein: CASMGGTEAFF. CDR3 coding DNA: TGCGCCAGCATGGGGGGGACAGAAGCTTTCTTT. The chain combines TRBV10-2 with TRBJ1-1; D may be TRBD1 (6 bases). The germline gives CDR1 WSHSY, CDR2 SAAADI. The V and J ends lost 7 bases and 8 bases respectively, with 11 bases between them. CDR3 length: 11 residues.

The chain combines TRBV5-4 with TRBJ1-1; D not certain. The CDR3 spans 12 residues. V was shortened by 4 bases and J by 5 bases, with 9 bases between the two germline ends. CDR1 SGHNT and CDR2 YYREEE come from the germline V gene (reference sequence). CDR3 coding DNA: TGTGCCAGCAGCCGTCCTCTGACTGAAGCTTTCTTT. This gives the protein CASSRPLTEAFF. Complete variable domain (other parts from reference TRBV5-4 and TRBJ1-1): ETGVTQSPTHLIKTRGQQVTLRCSSQSGHNTVSWYQQALGQGPQFIFQYYREEENGRGNFPPRFSGLQFPNYSSELNVNALELDDSALYLCASSRPLTEAFFGQGTRLTVV.

The rearrangement joins TRBV4-1 to TRBJ1-2; D is possibly TRBD1 (5 bases). Germline V gene lookup returns CDR1 MGHRA and CDR2 YSYEKL. Trimming stripped 1 base from V and 2 bases from J, with 14 bases between. The CDR3 totals 16 residues. The CDR3 here is CASSQGTAGLNYGYTF. In DNA form, the CDR3 reads TGCGCCAGCAGCCAAGGGACCGCGGGGCTGAACTATGGCTACACCTTC.

This chain joins TRBV19 and TRBJ1-1; D remains unclear. The CDR3 is 12 amino acids. Germline CDR1 is LNHDA and CDR2 is SQIVND (reference sequence). With 6 bases removed from V and 1 base from J, the gap between germline ends came to 6 bases. CDR3 sequence: CASRGGNTEAFF. The CDR3 DNA sequence: TGTGCCAGTAGGGGAGGGAACACTGAAGCTTTCTTT.

The chain combines TRBV9 with TRBJ1-1; D gene unclear. CDR1 is SGDLS, CDR2 YYNGEE, per germline. With 4 bases removed from V and 0 bases from J, the gap between germline ends came to 7 bases. The CDR3 has 13 amino acids. The CDR3 nucleotides are TGTGCCAGCAGCCTTACTCTGAACACTGAAGCTTTCTTT. It is translated as CASSLTLNTEAFF.

The V call is TRBV21-1, the J call TRBJ1-5. TRBV21-1 is a pseudogene. The CDR3 contains 13 residues. The CDR3 spells CASSSLSNQPQHF. CDR3 DNA: TGTGCCAGCAGCAGTCTTAGCAATCAGCCCCAGCATTTT.

This clone came up once. This chain uses TRBV7-9 with TRBJ1-1; D is perhaps TRBD1 (6 bases). CDR3 length: 15 amino acids. Trimming removed 1 base at V and 10 bases at J, with 19 bases between. The germline V gene encodes CDR1 SEHNR and CDR2 FQNEAQ (reference sequence). The CDR3 spells CASSLGPQGSVGAFF. For the CDR3, the DNA is TGTGCCAGCAGCTTAGGGCCACAGGGCTCGGTCGGAGCTTTCTTT. Complete variable domain (other parts from reference TRBV7-9 and TRBJ1-1): DTGVSQNPRHKITKRGQNVTFRCDPISEHNRLYWYRQTLGQGPEFLTYFQNEAQLEKSRLLSDRFSAERPKGSFSTLEIQRTEQGDSAMYLCASSLGPQGSVGAFFGQGTRLTVV.

The chain combines TRBV27 with TRBJ1-2; 7 bases match TRBD1. CDR1 is MNHEY and CDR2 is SMNVEV in the germline V gene (reference sequence). V lost 6 bases, J lost 4 bases, and 2 bases stayed unmatched. The CDR3 has 12 residues. The DNA for the CDR3 is TGTGCCAGCAGCTCAGGGGGCTATGGCTACACCTTC. Its protein is CASSSGGYGYTF.

The chain joins TRBV7-8 to TRBJ2-6, with D possibly TRBD1 on 6 matching bases. Per the germline V gene, CDR1 is SGHVS and CDR2 is FQNEAQ. The CDR3 is 17 amino acids. V lost 4 bases to trimming and J lost 4 bases, with 17 bases between them. The CDR3 spells CASSWAHRVIGANVLTF. CDR3 in DNA: TGTGCCAGCAGCTGGGCCCACAGGGTTATAGGGGCCAACGTCCTGACTTTC.

This sequence joins TRBV29-1 and TRBJ1-2; 9 nucleotides line up with TRBD1. The J segment lost 4 bases and the V segment lost 7 bases, leaving 7 bases of the junction unmatched. The CDR3 length is 13 residues. CDR1 and CDR2 from the germline V gene are SQVTM and ANQGSEA. CDR3: CSARGQGSYGYTF. The CDR3 bases are TGCAGCGCCCGAGGACAGGGGAGCTATGGCTACACCTTC.

The chain links TRBV5-1 to TRBJ1-1; no clear D. V lost 4 bases, J lost 1 base, and 17 bases lay in between. Germline V gives CDR1 SGHRS, CDR2 YFSETQ. This CDR3 is built from 16 residues. DNA for the CDR3: TGCGCCAGCAGCCCTAACCCCCGACTTCAGAACACTGAAGCTTTCTTT. It translates to CASSPNPRLQNTEAFF. The full variable domain, in which reference TRBV5-1 and TRBJ1-1 provide the parts outside the CDR3, is KAGVTQTPRYLIKTRGQQVTLSCSPISGHRSVSWYQQTPGQGLQFLFEYFSETQRNKGNFPGRFSGRQFSNSRSEMNVSTLELGDSALYLCASSPNPRLQNTEAFFGQGTRLTVV.